The rows below give T cell receptor beta chains drawn from one sample of a study of graft-versus-host responses after intestinal transplantation. For these receptors, no antigen is known. Only in-frame clones appear in the TCRdb table, and some are missing; sequencing was by immunoSEQ multiplex PCR. This sample yields over 65,000 clones, of which 91% are seen a single time; roughly 0.1% belongs to the top ten. Sequences were derived from unstimulated CD4+ T cells sorted from spleen or lymph node cells, sampled before intestinal transplant. Receptors were obtained from a human donor who received an intestinal transplant. The CDR3 runs from the conserved cysteine through the conserved F or W. Each record gives: V gene, CDR3 protein.

V: TRBV4-3; CDR3: CASAPGQPGADTQYF
V: TRBV19; CDR3: CASRPRPGQGRLAYNEQFF
V: TRBV5-1; CDR3: CASSLLGGGRTDTQYF
V: TRBV5-6; CDR3: CASSRQLSYEQYF
V: TRBV5-1; CDR3: CASSLVAGGEQYF
V: TRBV5-1; CDR3: CASRTGTGDTGELFF
V: TRBV6-1; CDR3: CASSEEQGRLFYPF
V: TRBV4-3; CDR3: CASSQVGKGVHEQYF
V: TRBV2; CDR3: CASTSTSGAGELFF
V: TRBV6-5; CDR3: CASTQGTDYGYTF
V: TRBV18; CDR3: CASSDRQGTNTEAFF
V: TRBV6-4; CDR3: CASSRPPTRVNTEAFF
V: TRBV4-3; CDR3: CASSQDQRNDYEQYF
V: TRBV2; CDR3: CASRARTSGGAHEQFF
V: TRBV10-3; CDR3: CAISESRSSGANVLTF
V: TRBV4-3; CDR3: CASSQAAGQKETQYF
V: TRBV7-9; CDR3: CASSARGMGRGNTIYF
V: TRBV7-2; CDR3: CASSLDPGRGLLYGYTF
V: TRBV4-3; CDR3: CASSQKSIDEQFF
V: TRBV5-1; CDR3: CASSLTLSYGYTF
V: TRBV5-1; CDR3: CASSLRLAGAVNTGELFF
V: TRBV29-1; CDR3: CSADRGYGYTF
V: TRBV18; CDR3: CASSPRDSSYNSPLHF
V: TRBV6-6; CDR3: CASSPRGWTEAFF
V: TRBV4-3; CDR3: CASSQERQMNTEAFF
V: TRBV11-3; CDR3: CASSSPGQRTGELFF
V: TRBV6-5; CDR3: CASSATGGYSPLHF
V: TRBV11-3; CDR3: CASSFELSGGPHNEQFF
V: TRBV29-1; CDR3: CSVVTGTGGFGYTF
V: TRBV5-4; CDR3: CASSWKPGQIQETQYF
V: TRBV11-2; CDR3: CASSLNGQPQHF
V: TRBV9; CDR3: CASSWTSGGQYNEQFF
V: TRBV9; CDR3: CASSRDTATYGYTF
V: TRBV14; CDR3: CASSQDPGGVVLTF
V: TRBV11-3; CDR3: CASSSSGTYNEQFF
V: TRBV18; CDR3: CASSPPGTANIRTEAFF
V: TRBV19; CDR3: CASRGGDQPQHF
V: TRBV21-1; CDR3: CASSQVPGSGANVLTF
V: TRBV11-3; CDR3: CASSAGQGDTQYF
V: TRBV6-5; CDR3: CASSSGGTYEQYF
V: TRBV27; CDR3: CASGTMSYGYTF
V: TRBV6-5; CDR3: CASSYSQSTGELFF
V: TRBV6-1; CDR3: CASRTSGGAKNIQYF
V: TRBV7-9; CDR3: CASSFKGFDEKLFF
V: TRBV18; CDR3: CASSPLAATDISYEQYF
V: TRBV11-2; CDR3: CASSYSGGAGWETQYF
V: TRBV7-9; CDR3: CASSSRDRGNTGELFF
V: TRBV7-9; CDR3: CASSLGTAGGAQYF
V: TRBV5-6; CDR3: CASSPFSGGTGELFF
V: TRBV18; CDR3: CASSSGGNTEAFF
V: TRBV19; CDR3: CASSIGGRRDEQYF
V: TRBV5-1; CDR3: CASSLDLNEQYF